This T cell receptor (beta chain) was identified in a study of blood T cell repertoires in COVID-19. Assay: immunoSEQ multiplex PCR; the TCRdb copy retains only in-frame clones and omits some. This table holds approximately 280,000 clones, around 84% found once. V dropped 1 base and J dropped 5; count of bases not matched to a gene: 4. Germline CDR1 SEHNR, CDR2 FQNEAQ (reference sequence). The CDR3 loop spans 15 amino acids. The rearrangement links TRBV7-9 to TRBJ2-1; TRBD2 aligns across 8 bases. Material: peripheral blood. This sequence was found in a human donor with COVID-19, enrolled during active disease. The donor label of this sample is uncertain. This CDR3 reads CASSLVVAGNNEQFF. The CDR3 nucleotides read TGTGCCAGCAGCTTAGTTGTAGCGGGAAACAATGAGCAGTTCTTC.